These T cell receptor beta chains were read from a single sample in a study of T cell repertoires in cytomegalovirus infection. One entry per CDR3 protein, called by TCRdb with MiXCR from the reads. The sample includes approximately 110,000 distinct CDR3 sequences, approximately 28% of them seen just once. These receptors lack a known antigen. Material: CD8+ T cells from cultured PBMCs, obtained from culture after CMV antigen stimulation. Receptor source: a human donor in good health (CMV status not recorded). Some clones in this sample may be carry-over from other donors' samples. The CDR3 runs from the conserved cysteine through the conserved F or W. A D gene is named only where the DNA matches it firmly. Clone size is shown for a subset of rows, as once, few, many or a class of expanded clone.

j_call d_call clone_size v_call cdr3_nt cdr3_aa
TRBJ1-1 . many TRBV19 TGTGCCAGTACGGCAAACCTAAACACTGAAGCTTTCTTT CASTANLNTEAFF
TRBJ2-1 TRBD1 . TRBV4-2 TGTGCCAGCAGCCCACAGGGGGGTCTCTACAATGAGCAGTTCTTC CASSPQGGLYNEQFF
TRBJ2-2 . . TRBV11-2 TGTGCCAGCAGCTTAGTTTACAGGCCCGGGGAGCTGTTTTTT CASSLVYRPGELFF
TRBJ2-1 . many TRBV24-1 TGTGCCACCAGTGATAGATGGGGCGATGAGCAGTTCTTC CATSDRWGDEQFF
TRBJ2-7 . many TRBV7-8 TGTGCCAGCAGTGGCGGGCAGTCCTACGAGCAGTACTTC CASSGGQSYEQYF
TRBJ1-2 TRBD1 . TRBV16 TGTGCCAGCAGCCGACAGGGTTCCAACTATGGCTACACCTTC CASSRQGSNYGYTF
TRBJ1-6 . . TRBV12-5 TGTGCTAGTGGTTCCACCCCCCTCCACTTT CASGSTPLHF
TRBJ2-1 TRBD2 . TRBV27 TGTGCCAGCAGCGACCCAACCGGGACTATCAGTGAGCAGTTCTTC CASSDPTGTISEQFF
TRBJ2-7 . few TRBV27 TGTGCCAGCAGTTTACATAGGTCCTACGAGCAGTACTTC CASSLHRSYEQYF
TRBJ2-7 . many TRBV7-8 TGTGCCAGCAGCTTACAACAGGGTCATTCCTACGAGCAGTACTTC CASSLQQGHSYEQYF
TRBJ2-1 . few TRBV6-5 TGTGCCAGCAGCCCAGACCCAGACAATGAGCAGTTCTTC CASSPDPDNEQFF
TRBJ2-2 . . TRBV6-6 TGTGCCAGCAGTGGTCGCGACGGGGCTCCCACCGGGGAGCTGTTTTTT CASSGRDGAPTGELFF
TRBJ2-1 TRBD2 many TRBV7-8 TGTGCCAGCAGCTTATCGTCTAGCGGGGGGTTCTACAATGAGCAGTTCTTC CASSLSSSGGFYNEQFF
TRBJ2-1 TRBD2 . TRBV7-8 TGTGTCAGCAGCCTTGGACTAGCGGGGGGGCGACGGAATGAGCAGTTCTTC CVSSLGLAGGRRNEQFF
TRBJ1-1 . many TRBV20-1 TGCAGTGCTTTCTCGAGCCTCTCGAACACTGAAGCTTTCTTT CSAFSSLSNTEAFF
TRBJ1-5 . many TRBV7-2 TGTGCCAGCAGCTTAGGGCGGGTTAGCAATCAGCCCCAGCATTTT CASSLGRVSNQPQHF
TRBJ2-3 . few TRBV7-6 TGTGCCAGCAGCCCCAGCTGGGGGGCCTATCCAGATACGCAGTATTTT CASSPSWGAYPDTQYF
TRBJ1-1 . few TRBV7-8 TGTGCCAGCAGCTTAGGTGGGGAACTTACTGAAGCTTTCTTT CASSLGGELTEAFF
TRBJ1-1 . . TRBV7-4 TGTGCCAGCAGCCCAACGACAGGAGCGATTGAAGCTTTCTTT CASSPTTGAIEAFF
TRBJ2-7 . . TRBV7-4 TGTGCCAGCAGCTTGGAAGGGGCCTCGGTCGAGCAGTACTTC CASSLEGASVEQYF
TRBJ2-7 . . TRBV5-3 TGTGCCAGCAGCTTGTCCAGGGGAGTCTACGAGCAGTACTTC CASSLSRGVYEQYF
TRBJ2-7 . many TRBV4-1 TGCGCCAGCAGCCATGAGGGCCCCCCTGGGACCTACGAGCAGTACTTC CASSHEGPPGTYEQYF
TRBJ1-5 TRBD1 few TRBV20-1 TGCAGTGCTAGAGATCCGGGACAGGGGCGTCAGCCCCAGCATTTT CSARDPGQGRQPQHF
TRBJ2-5 . . TRBV12-3/TRBV12-4 TGTGCCAGCAGTGGGGCCCCACGAGAGACCCAGTACTTC CASSGAPRETQYF
TRBJ1-1 TRBD1 . TRBV6-1 TGTGCCTGCAGTCCTGGGACAGGGGCGCTTGAAGCTTTCTTT CACSPGTGALEAFF
TRBJ1-4 TRBD1 few TRBV28 TGTGCCAGCAGTCCCTACAGGGGAGCAACTAATGAAAAACTGTTTTTT CASSPYRGATNEKLFF
TRBJ2-3 . few TRBV10-3 TGTGCCATCAGTGAACAGGGAAACACAGATACGCAGTATTTT CAISEQGNTDTQYF
TRBJ2-7 TRBD1 . TRBV4-1 TGCGCCAGCAGCCAAGGGGTGGGACAGCCCTACGAGCAGTACTTC CASSQGVGQPYEQYF
TRBJ2-2 . . TRBV12-3/TRBV12-4 TGTGCCAGCAGTTTATACCCAACCTCTGGGGGACGCAACACCGGGGAGCTGTTTTTT CASSLYPTSGGRNTGELFF